This entry describes one T cell receptor (beta chain). These data originate in a study of T cells expressing NK-cell markers. CDR1 SGHDT and CDR2 YYEEEE come from the germline V gene. The CDR3 has 11 amino acids. TCRdb re-called the 5' RACE reads, yielding one record per CDR3 amino acid sequence without DNA. The specimen's table records some 190,000 distinct CDR3 sequences. The sequence was obtained from a man aged 18-70 years in good health. The chain combines TRBV5-6 with TRBJ2-1; TCRdb indicates TRBD1, and absent DNA this call remains unverified. The sequenced sample consisted of blood T cells: a sorted CD56 or NKG2C T cell subset, CD4+ or CD8+ T cells, or bulk PBMC T cells (not recorded which). The CDR3 here is CASGQYNEQFF.